These T cell receptor beta chains were read from a single sample in a study of CD8 T cell repertoires and HIV-1 epitope variants. Repertoires were generated with immunoSEQ multiplex PCR, while TCRdb's copy carries only in-frame clones and drops some. The repertoire includes about 5,600 clones, around three fifths of them detected once, and around 40% sits in the top ten. Their recognized antigens are unknown. What was sequenced was cultured CD8+ T cells derived from PBMCs. The origin of the receptors is a male donor with HIV. Both conserved end residues are part of each CDR3. The D gene is left open where the match is weak. Size is omitted from some rows. Given values are once, few, many or a class for expanded clones.

J gene: TRBJ2-3; D gene: -; clone size: -; V gene: TRBV5-4; CDR3 DNA: TGTGCCAGCAGCTTGAGCGGGAGCACAGATACGCAGTATTTT; CDR3 protein: CASSLSGSTDTQYF
J gene: TRBJ1-1; D gene: TRBD1; clone size: -; V gene: TRBV5-4; CDR3 DNA: TGTGCCAGCAGCGGGACAGGGGAGAACACTGAAGCTTTCTTT; CDR3 protein: CASSGTGENTEAFF
J gene: TRBJ2-1; D gene: -; clone size: -; V gene: TRBV7-2; CDR3 DNA: TGTGCCAGCAGACCCTCGGTAGGCTACAATGAGCAGTTCTTC; CDR3 protein: CASRPSVGYNEQFF
J gene: TRBJ1-4; D gene: TRBD1; clone size: -; V gene: TRBV28; CDR3 DNA: TGTGCCAGCCGCCAATCAGGGGGATCGGATTTGGGGGAAAAACTGTTTTTT; CDR3 protein: CASRQSGGSDLGEKLFF
J gene: TRBJ1-2; D gene: -; clone size: -; V gene: TRBV6-5; CDR3 DNA: TGTGCCAGCAGTTACTCAGCAGGGTTCTTAACCTTC; CDR3 protein: CASSYSAGFLTF
J gene: TRBJ1-1; D gene: -; clone size: -; V gene: TRBV4-1; CDR3 DNA: TGCGCCAGCAGCCAAGGGTGGGGGATGAACACTGAAGCTTTCTTT; CDR3 protein: CASSQGWGMNTEAFF
J gene: TRBJ2-7; D gene: TRBD2; clone size: -; V gene: TRBV28; CDR3 DNA: TGTGCCAGCAGCCTAACCGTTCGTATGGGGACTAGCGACTCCTACGAGCAGTACTTC; CDR3 protein: CASSLTVRMGTSDSYEQYF
J gene: TRBJ1-1; D gene: -; clone size: once; V gene: TRBV9; CDR3 DNA: TGTGCCAGCACCGAGTTAGGGGGAACGGCAAATGAAGCTTTCTTT; CDR3 protein: CASTELGGTANEAFF
J gene: TRBJ2-7; D gene: -; clone size: -; V gene: TRBV5-1; CDR3 DNA: TGCGCCAGCAGCTTACAGGGTACGGGGCAGTACTTC; CDR3 protein: CASSLQGTGQYF
J gene: TRBJ2-7; D gene: -; clone size: -; V gene: TRBV27; CDR3 DNA: TGTGCCAGCAGCCGACAGGTTGATTACGAGCAGTACTTC; CDR3 protein: CASSRQVDYEQYF
J gene: TRBJ2-7; D gene: TRBD2; clone size: -; V gene: TRBV5-4; CDR3 DNA: TGTGCCAGCAGCTTTAAAGCGGGGGTCTCCTACGAGCAGTACTTC; CDR3 protein: CASSFKAGVSYEQYF
J gene: TRBJ2-5; D gene: -; clone size: -; V gene: TRBV28; CDR3 DNA: TGTGCCAGCAGCCCCCGGGGCGTGGAGACCCAGTACTTC; CDR3 protein: CASSPRGVETQYF
J gene: TRBJ1-4; D gene: TRBD1; clone size: -; V gene: TRBV14; CDR3 DNA: TGTGCCAGCAGCCAAGATCGAGGACAGGGAGTGGAAAAACTGTTTTTT; CDR3 protein: CASSQDRGQGVEKLFF
J gene: TRBJ2-3; D gene: TRBD1; clone size: -; V gene: TRBV19; CDR3 DNA: TGTGCCAGTAGTTCGACAGGGGGGGATACGCAGTATTTT; CDR3 protein: CASSSTGGDTQYF
J gene: TRBJ2-7; D gene: -; clone size: few; V gene: TRBV19; CDR3 DNA: TGTGCCAGTACAAGGGGGATCTCCTCCTCCTACGAGCAGTACTTC; CDR3 protein: CASTRGISSSYEQYF
J gene: TRBJ1-1; D gene: -; clone size: -; V gene: TRBV30; CDR3 DNA: TGTGCCTGGAGTGTTGCGGACACTGAAGCTTTCTTT; CDR3 protein: CAWSVADTEAFF
J gene: TRBJ2-1; D gene: TRBD2; clone size: -; V gene: TRBV6-5; CDR3 DNA: TGTGCCAGCAGTTACTTAAATAGCGGGCACTACAATGAGCAGTTCTTC; CDR3 protein: CASSYLNSGHYNEQFF
J gene: TRBJ1-1; D gene: TRBD1; clone size: -; V gene: TRBV10-3; CDR3 DNA: TGTGCCATCAGGACGGACAGGGAGGGTCGGGACACTGAAGCTTTCTTT; CDR3 protein: CAIRTDREGRDTEAFF
J gene: TRBJ2-7; D gene: TRBD2; clone size: -; V gene: TRBV6-1; CDR3 DNA: TGTGCCAGCAGTGAGCCCTATAGCGGGAGAAGCGAGCAGTACTTC; CDR3 protein: CASSEPYSGRSEQYF
J gene: TRBJ2-7; D gene: -; clone size: -; V gene: TRBV11-2; CDR3 DNA: TGTGCCAGCAGCCAGGGACTCTCCTACGAGCAGTACTTC; CDR3 protein: CASSQGLSYEQYF
J gene: TRBJ2-7; D gene: -; clone size: once; V gene: TRBV5-6; CDR3 DNA: TGTGCCAGCAGCGATCCTACAAAACAGTACGAGCAGTACTTC; CDR3 protein: CASSDPTKQYEQYF
J gene: TRBJ2-1; D gene: -; clone size: few; V gene: TRBV27; CDR3 DNA: TGTGCCAGCCGAGACCGGGACAATCCATACAATGAGCAGTTCTTC; CDR3 protein: CASRDRDNPYNEQFF
J gene: TRBJ2-1; D gene: TRBD2; clone size: -; V gene: TRBV4-3; CDR3 DNA: TGCGCCAGCAGCCCAACCTGGACTAGCGGTTACAATGAGCAGTTCTTC; CDR3 protein: CASSPTWTSGYNEQFF
J gene: TRBJ2-2; D gene: -; clone size: once; V gene: TRBV5-4; CDR3 DNA: TGTGCCAGCAGCCCCCCTGACGGGGAGCTGTTTTTT; CDR3 protein: CASSPPDGELFF
J gene: TRBJ1-5; D gene: -; clone size: -; V gene: TRBV19; CDR3 DNA: TGTGCCAGTAGTATAGGGGGGAATCAGCCCCAGCATTTT; CDR3 protein: CASSIGGNQPQHF
J gene: TRBJ2-7; D gene: TRBD1; clone size: -; V gene: TRBV6-5; CDR3 DNA: TGTGCCAGCAGTTACTCCGACAGGGGGGACTACGGGCAGTACTTC; CDR3 protein: CASSYSDRGDYGQYF
J gene: TRBJ2-3; D gene: -; clone size: once; V gene: TRBV9; CDR3 DNA: TGTGCCAGCAGCGTAGACGTTTCCACAGATACGCAGTATTTT; CDR3 protein: CASSVDVSTDTQYF
J gene: TRBJ2-2; D gene: -; clone size: -; V gene: TRBV15; CDR3 DNA: TGTGCCACCAGCAGAGATCGGTCGATCTCCACCGGGGAGCTGTTTTTT; CDR3 protein: CATSRDRSISTGELFF
J gene: TRBJ1-1; D gene: -; clone size: -; V gene: TRBV2; CDR3 DNA: TGTGCCAGCAGCGGGACTGGCGCTTTCTTT; CDR3 protein: CASSGTGAFF
J gene: TRBJ1-5; D gene: -; clone size: -; V gene: TRBV7-6; CDR3 DNA: TGTGCCAGCAGCCAAGGGGCAGGGTTGACTCTTCAGCCCCAGCATTTT; CDR3 protein: CASSQGAGLTLQPQHF
J gene: TRBJ2-7; D gene: -; clone size: -; V gene: TRBV11-2; CDR3 DNA: TGTGCCAGCAGCTCCTCGGACGGCTACGAGCAGTACTTC; CDR3 protein: CASSSSDGYEQYF
J gene: TRBJ2-1; D gene: -; clone size: few; V gene: TRBV6-5; CDR3 DNA: TGTGCCAGCAGTTACTATCGGGGATTGCACAATGAGCAGTTCTTC; CDR3 protein: CASSYYRGLHNEQFF
J gene: TRBJ2-2; D gene: -; clone size: -; V gene: TRBV6-5; CDR3 DNA: TGTGCCAGCAGCCCCGACTATACGAACACCGGGGAGCTGTTTTTT; CDR3 protein: CASSPDYTNTGELFF
J gene: TRBJ1-1; D gene: -; clone size: -; V gene: TRBV6-6; CDR3 DNA: TGTGCCAGCAGTTACGCCGGGGACTTGGCTGAGGCTGAAGCTTTCTTT; CDR3 protein: CASSYAGDLAEAEAFF
J gene: TRBJ1-2; D gene: TRBD1; clone size: -; V gene: TRBV6-1; CDR3 DNA: TGTGCCAGCAGTGTTGAACAGGGGGCAACCAACTATGGCTACACCTTC; CDR3 protein: CASSVEQGATNYGYTF
J gene: TRBJ2-7; D gene: -; clone size: -; V gene: TRBV21-1; CDR3 DNA: TGTGCCAGCAGCAAAGCGCGGACAGCACCACCGTACGAGCAGTACTTC; CDR3 protein: CASSKARTAPPYEQYF
J gene: TRBJ2-3; D gene: -; clone size: -; V gene: TRBV19; CDR3 DNA: TGTGCCAGTACCTCGACATCCACAGATACGCAGTATTTT; CDR3 protein: CASTSTSTDTQYF
J gene: TRBJ1-1; D gene: -; clone size: -; V gene: TRBV19; CDR3 DNA: TGTGCCAGTGCGTCGGGAGGGATCACTGAAGCTTTCTTT; CDR3 protein: CASASGGITEAFF
J gene: TRBJ1-6; D gene: -; clone size: few; V gene: TRBV5-6; CDR3 DNA: TGTGCCAGCAGCTTGGGTGCGGTTTCACCCCTCCACTTT; CDR3 protein: CASSLGAVSPLHF
J gene: TRBJ1-5; D gene: TRBD1; clone size: -; V gene: TRBV9; CDR3 DNA: TGTGCCAGCAGCCCAGACTACAGGGGAAGTCAGCCCCAGCATTTT; CDR3 protein: CASSPDYRGSQPQHF
J gene: TRBJ1-6; D gene: TRBD1; clone size: -; V gene: TRBV9; CDR3 DNA: TGTGCCAGCAGCGTAGACAAAGGGACAGGCTCTGGGGGGAATTCACCCCTCCACTTT; CDR3 protein: CASSVDKGTGSGGNSPLHF
J gene: TRBJ1-1; D gene: -; clone size: -; V gene: TRBV19; CDR3 DNA: TGTGCCAGTAGTATAGACGTTACCGGGACAATGAACACTGAAGCTTTCTTT; CDR3 protein: CASSIDVTGTMNTEAFF
J gene: TRBJ1-1; D gene: -; clone size: -; V gene: TRBV28; CDR3 DNA: TGTGCCAGCAGTCCACTGGGGGGTTGGACTGAAGCTTTCTTT; CDR3 protein: CASSPLGGWTEAFF
J gene: TRBJ2-2; D gene: -; clone size: few; V gene: TRBV19; CDR3 DNA: TGTGCCAGTAGTATCAACAGCAACACCGGGGAGCTGTTTTTT; CDR3 protein: CASSINSNTGELFF
J gene: TRBJ2-1; D gene: TRBD2; clone size: -; V gene: TRBV7-2; CDR3 DNA: TGTGCCAGCAGCTTGGATCGGGTAGCGGGTGGACACATCGGGGAGCAGTTCTTC; CDR3 protein: CASSLDRVAGGHIGEQFF
J gene: TRBJ2-2; D gene: TRBD2; clone size: -; V gene: TRBV27; CDR3 DNA: TGTGCCAGCAGTTCCGCCCGACTAGCGGGATTGACCGGGGAGCTGTTTTTT; CDR3 protein: CASSSARLAGLTGELFF
J gene: TRBJ2-5; D gene: -; clone size: -; V gene: TRBV7-2; CDR3 DNA: TGTGCCAGCAGCTTACTAGCAGAGACCCAGTACTTC; CDR3 protein: CASSLLAETQYF
J gene: TRBJ2-3; D gene: -; clone size: -; V gene: TRBV19; CDR3 DNA: TGTGCCAGTAGTATTAGTGAGGGCGGGAGCACAGATACGCAGTATTTT; CDR3 protein: CASSISEGGSTDTQYF
J gene: TRBJ2-5; D gene: TRBD2; clone size: -; V gene: TRBV7-9; CDR3 DNA: TGTGCCAGCAGCTCTGTCCCACCTAGACTAGCGGGAGGAGAGACCCAGTACTTC; CDR3 protein: CASSSVPPRLAGGETQYF